This T cell receptor (beta chain) was sequenced in a study of sequential checkpoint blockade in melanoma. Some clones are missing from TCRdb's copy, which holds only in-frame ones; the method was immunoSEQ multiplex PCR. This sample has about 19,000 clones, with about four fifths found just once. The CDR3 length is 14 residues. Germline V lookup: CDR1 SQVTM, CDR2 ANQGSEA. Trimming took 5 bases from V and 0 from J; bases not matched to a gene: 7. The treatment: randomized to nivolumab then ipilimumab (arm A) or the reverse (arm B). The TCR sequence derives from a human donor with melanoma. The chain couples TRBV29-1 to TRBJ2-7, with 7 bases matching TRBD1. The sequencing here drew on CD8+ T cells sorted from blood (inferred from file names), taken from a patient given nivolumab and ipilimumab in sequence. The CDR3 loop is CSVLSRDSSYEQYF. The CDR3 DNA reads TGCAGCGTTCTTTCAAGGGACAGCTCCTACGAGCAGTACTTC.